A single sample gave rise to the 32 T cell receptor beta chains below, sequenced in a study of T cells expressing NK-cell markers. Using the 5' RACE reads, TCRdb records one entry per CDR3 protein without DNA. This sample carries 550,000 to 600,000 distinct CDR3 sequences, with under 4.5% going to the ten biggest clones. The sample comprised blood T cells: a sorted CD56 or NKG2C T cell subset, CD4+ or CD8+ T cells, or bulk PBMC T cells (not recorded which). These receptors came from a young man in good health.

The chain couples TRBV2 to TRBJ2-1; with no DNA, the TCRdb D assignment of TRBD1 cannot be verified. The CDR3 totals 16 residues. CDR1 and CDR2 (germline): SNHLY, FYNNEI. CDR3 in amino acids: CASSGNRQGPNNEQFF.

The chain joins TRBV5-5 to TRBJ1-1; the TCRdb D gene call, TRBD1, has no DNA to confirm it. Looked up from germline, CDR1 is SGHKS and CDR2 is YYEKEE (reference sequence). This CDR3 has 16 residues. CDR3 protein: CASSLARGAVNTEAFF.

The CDR3 loop is CASSKRLEGSYEQYF. The chain is built from TRBV7-9 and TRBJ2-7; no DNA is available, so the TRBD2 call from TCRdb remains unchecked. The germline CDR1 and CDR2 sequences are SEHNR and FQNEAQ (reference sequence). The CDR3 sequence is 15 residues long.

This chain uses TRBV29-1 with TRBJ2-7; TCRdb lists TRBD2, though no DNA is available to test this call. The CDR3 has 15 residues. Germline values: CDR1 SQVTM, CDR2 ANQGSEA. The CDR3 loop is CSVAKGLAGLYEQYF.

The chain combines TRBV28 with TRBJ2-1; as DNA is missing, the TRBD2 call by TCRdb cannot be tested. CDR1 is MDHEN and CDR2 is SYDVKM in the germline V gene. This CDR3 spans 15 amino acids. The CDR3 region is CASSLSSSGTLEQFF.

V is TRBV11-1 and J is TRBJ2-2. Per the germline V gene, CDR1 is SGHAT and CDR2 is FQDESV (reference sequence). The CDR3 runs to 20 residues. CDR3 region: CASSLVSPLRVTSNTGELFF.

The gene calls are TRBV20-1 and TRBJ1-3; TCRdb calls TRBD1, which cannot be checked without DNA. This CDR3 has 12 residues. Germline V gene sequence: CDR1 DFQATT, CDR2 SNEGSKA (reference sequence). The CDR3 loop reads CSARTVGNTIYF.

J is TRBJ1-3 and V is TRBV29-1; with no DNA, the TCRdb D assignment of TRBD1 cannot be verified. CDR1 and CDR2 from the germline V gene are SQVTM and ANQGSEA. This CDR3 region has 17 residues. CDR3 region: CSVEPGQEALPGNTIYF.

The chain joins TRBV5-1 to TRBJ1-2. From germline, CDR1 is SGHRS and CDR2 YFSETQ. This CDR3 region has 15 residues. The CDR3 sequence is CASSVGTHLNYGYTF.

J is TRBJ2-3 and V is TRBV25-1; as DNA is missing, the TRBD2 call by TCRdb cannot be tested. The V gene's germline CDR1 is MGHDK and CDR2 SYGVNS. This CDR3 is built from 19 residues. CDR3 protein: CASSIRRGTSGRQSDTQYF.

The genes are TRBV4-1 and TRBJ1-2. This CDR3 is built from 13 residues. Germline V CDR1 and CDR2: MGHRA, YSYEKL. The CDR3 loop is CASSPRFGDSYTF.

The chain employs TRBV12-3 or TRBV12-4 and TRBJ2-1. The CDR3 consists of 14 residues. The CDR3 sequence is CASSFFRGNDEQFF.

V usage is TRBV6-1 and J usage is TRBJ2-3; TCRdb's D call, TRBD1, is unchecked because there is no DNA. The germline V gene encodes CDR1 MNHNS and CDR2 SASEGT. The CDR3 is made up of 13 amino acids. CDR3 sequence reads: CATLTGSTDTQYF.

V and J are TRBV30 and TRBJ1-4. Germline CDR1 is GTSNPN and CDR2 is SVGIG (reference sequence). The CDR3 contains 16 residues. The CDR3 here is CAWSSTPGTGNEKLFF.

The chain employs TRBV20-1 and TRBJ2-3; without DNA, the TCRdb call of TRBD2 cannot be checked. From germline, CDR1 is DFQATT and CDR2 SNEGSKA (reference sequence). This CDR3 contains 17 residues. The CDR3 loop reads CSARGERENLRTDTQYF.

The CDR3 sequence: CASSLTGHLFEAAGVGYEQYF. V gene TRBV28 combines with J gene TRBJ2-7; there is no DNA to check the TCRdb D call of TRBD2. There are 21 residues in the CDR3. CDR1 MDHEN and CDR2 SYDVKM come from the germline V gene. Full variable domain (outside the CDR3, taken from reference TRBV28 and TRBJ2-7): DVKVTQSSRYLVKRTGEKVFLECVQDMDHENMFWYRQDPGLGLRLIYFSYDVKMKEKGDIPEGYSVSREKKERFSLILESASTNQTSMYLCASSLTGHLFEAAGVGYEQYFGPGTRLTVT.

The CDR3 sequence: CASRYRPQSQETQYF. The V call is TRBV5-1, the J call TRBJ2-5. Germline CDR1 is SGHRS and CDR2 is YFSETQ. This CDR3 region has 15 residues. The full variable domain, its missing parts supplied by reference TRBV5-1 and TRBJ2-5, is KAGVTQTPRYLIKTRGQQVTLSCSPISGHRSVSWYQQTPGQGLQFLFEYFSETQRNKGNFPGRFSGRQFSNSRSEMNVSTLELGDSALYLCASRYRPQSQETQYFGPGTRLLVL.

This CDR3 is CATSPQGQPNQPQHF. This sequence joins TRBV15 and TRBJ1-5; there is no DNA to check the TCRdb D call of TRBD1. This CDR3 region has 15 residues. The germline V gene encodes CDR1 LNHNV and CDR2 YYDKDF (reference sequence).

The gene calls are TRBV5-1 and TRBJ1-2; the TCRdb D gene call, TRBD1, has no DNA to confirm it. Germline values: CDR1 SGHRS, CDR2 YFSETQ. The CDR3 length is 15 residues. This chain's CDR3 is CASSTDPGRGEGYTF.

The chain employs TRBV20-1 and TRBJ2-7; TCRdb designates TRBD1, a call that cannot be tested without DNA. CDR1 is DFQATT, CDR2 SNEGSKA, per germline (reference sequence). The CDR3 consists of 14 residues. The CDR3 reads CSAVTGGNPLEQYF.

The CDR3 sequence is CASSPDRGPGNEQFF. V gene TRBV12-3 or TRBV12-4 combines with J gene TRBJ2-1; TCRdb picks TRBD1, but there is no DNA to check that call. The CDR3 has 15 amino acids.

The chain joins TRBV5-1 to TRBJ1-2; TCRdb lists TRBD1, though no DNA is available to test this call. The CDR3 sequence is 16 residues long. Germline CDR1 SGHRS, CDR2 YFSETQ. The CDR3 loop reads CASSYDRGTSGYGYTF. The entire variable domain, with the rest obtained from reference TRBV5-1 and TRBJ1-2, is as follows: KAGVTQTPRYLIKTRGQQVTLSCSPISGHRSVSWYQQTPGQGLQFLFEYFSETQRNKGNFPGRFSGRQFSNSRSEMNVSTLELGDSALYLCASSYDRGTSGYGYTFGSGTRLTVV.

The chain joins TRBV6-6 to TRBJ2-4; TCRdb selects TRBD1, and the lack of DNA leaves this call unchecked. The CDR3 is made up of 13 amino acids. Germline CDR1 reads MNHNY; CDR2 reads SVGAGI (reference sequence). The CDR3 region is CASSPGAKNIQYF.

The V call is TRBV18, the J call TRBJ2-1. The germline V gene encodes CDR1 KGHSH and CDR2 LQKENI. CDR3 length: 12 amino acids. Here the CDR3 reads CASSTGRGEQFF.

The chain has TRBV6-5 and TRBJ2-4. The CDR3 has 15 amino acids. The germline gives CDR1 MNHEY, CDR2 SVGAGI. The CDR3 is CASSPDDYFGNIQYF.

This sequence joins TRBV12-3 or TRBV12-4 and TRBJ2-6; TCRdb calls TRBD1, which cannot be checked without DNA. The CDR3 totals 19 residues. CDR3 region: CASSSALGHSPSGANVLTF.

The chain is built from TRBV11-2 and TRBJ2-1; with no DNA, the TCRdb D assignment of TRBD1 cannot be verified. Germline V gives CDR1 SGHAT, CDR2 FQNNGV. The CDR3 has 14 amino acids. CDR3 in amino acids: CASSSTLQTGSEFF.

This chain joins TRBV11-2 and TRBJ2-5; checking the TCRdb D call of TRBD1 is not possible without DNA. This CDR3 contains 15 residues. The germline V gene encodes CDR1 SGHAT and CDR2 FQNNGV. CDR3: CASSSPGRVQETQYF.

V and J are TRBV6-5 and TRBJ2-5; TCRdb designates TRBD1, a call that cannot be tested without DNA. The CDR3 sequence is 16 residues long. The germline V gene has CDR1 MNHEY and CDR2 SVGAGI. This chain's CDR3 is CAIARPLGGDIGTQYF.

CDR3 region: CASSVRGRTGSRGTGELFF. The rearrangement links TRBV11-2 to TRBJ2-2; TCRdb's D gene call, TRBD1, goes unchecked for lack of DNA. Germline CDR1 is SGHAT and CDR2 is FQNNGV. The CDR3 contains 19 residues. Combining the CDR3 with reference TRBV11-2 and TRBJ2-2 gives the whole variable domain EAGVAQSPRYKIIEKRQSVAFWCNPISGHATLYWYQQILGQGPKLLIQFQNNGVVDDSQLPKDRFSAERLKGVDSTLKIQPAKLEDSAVYLCASSVRGRTGSRGTGELFFGEGSRLTVL.

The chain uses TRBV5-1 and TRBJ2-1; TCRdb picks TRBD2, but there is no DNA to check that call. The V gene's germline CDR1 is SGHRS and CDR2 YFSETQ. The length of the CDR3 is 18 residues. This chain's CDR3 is CASSLWVASGNEYNEQFF.

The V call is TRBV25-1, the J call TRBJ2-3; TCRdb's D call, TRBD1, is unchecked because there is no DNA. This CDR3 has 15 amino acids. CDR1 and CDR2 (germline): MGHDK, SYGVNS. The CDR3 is CASSDGPGSTDTQYF.